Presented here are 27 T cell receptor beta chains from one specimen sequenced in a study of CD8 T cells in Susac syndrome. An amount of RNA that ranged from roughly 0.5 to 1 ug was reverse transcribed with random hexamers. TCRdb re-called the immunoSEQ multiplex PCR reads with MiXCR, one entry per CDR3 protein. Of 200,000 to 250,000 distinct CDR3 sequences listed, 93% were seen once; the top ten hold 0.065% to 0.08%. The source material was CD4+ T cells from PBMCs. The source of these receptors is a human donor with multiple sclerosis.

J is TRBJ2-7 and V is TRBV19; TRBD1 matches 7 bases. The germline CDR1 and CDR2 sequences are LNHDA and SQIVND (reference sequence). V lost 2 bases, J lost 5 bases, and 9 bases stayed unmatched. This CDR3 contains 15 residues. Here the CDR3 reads CASSIRQGEKNEQYF. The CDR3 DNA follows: TGTGCCAGTAGTATACGACAGGGTGAGAAAAACGAGCAGTACTTC. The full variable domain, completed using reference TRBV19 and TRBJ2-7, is DGGITQSPKYLFRKEGQNVTLSCEQNLNHDAMYWYRQDPGQGLRLIYYSQIVNDFQKGDIAEGYSVSREKKESFPLTVTSAQKNPTAFYLCASSIRQGEKNEQYFGPGTRLTVT.

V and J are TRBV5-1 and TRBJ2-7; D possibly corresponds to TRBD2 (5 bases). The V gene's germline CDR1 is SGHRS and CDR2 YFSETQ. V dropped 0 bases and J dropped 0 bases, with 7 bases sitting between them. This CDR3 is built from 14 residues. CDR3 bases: TGCGCCAGCAGCTTGGTGGGGAGCTCCTACGAGCAGTACTTC. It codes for CASSLVGSSYEQYF. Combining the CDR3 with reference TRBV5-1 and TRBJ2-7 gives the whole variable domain KAGVTQTPRYLIKTRGQQVTLSCSPISGHRSVSWYQQTPGQGLQFLFEYFSETQRNKGNFPGRFSGRQFSNSRSEMNVSTLELGDSALYLCASSLVGSSYEQYFGPGTRLTVT.

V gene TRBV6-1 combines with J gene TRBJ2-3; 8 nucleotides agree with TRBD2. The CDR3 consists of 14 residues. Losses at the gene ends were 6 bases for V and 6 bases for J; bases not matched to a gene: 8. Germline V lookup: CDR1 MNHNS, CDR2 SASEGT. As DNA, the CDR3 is TGTGCCAGCAGCCCCGGGGGGGCAAGGGATACGCAGTATTTT. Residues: CASSPGGARDTQYF.

The DNA of the CDR3 is TGTGCTAGTGGTCTTGACAGGGCCCAAGAGACCCAGTACTTC. Its protein product is CASGLDRAQETQYF. This rearrangement joins TRBV12-5 to TRBJ2-5, with 7 bases that match TRBD1. There are 14 residues in the CDR3. The germline V gene has CDR1 LGHNT and CDR2 FRNRAP. With 5 bases clipped from V and 1 base from J, the junction kept 4 bases outside the gene matches.

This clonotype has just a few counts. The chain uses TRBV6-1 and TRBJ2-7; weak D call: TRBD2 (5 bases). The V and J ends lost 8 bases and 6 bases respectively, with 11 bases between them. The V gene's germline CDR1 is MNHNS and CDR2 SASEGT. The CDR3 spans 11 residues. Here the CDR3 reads CASGLGGEQYV. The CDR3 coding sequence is TGTGCCAGCGGCCTCGGAGGCGAGCAGTACGTC.

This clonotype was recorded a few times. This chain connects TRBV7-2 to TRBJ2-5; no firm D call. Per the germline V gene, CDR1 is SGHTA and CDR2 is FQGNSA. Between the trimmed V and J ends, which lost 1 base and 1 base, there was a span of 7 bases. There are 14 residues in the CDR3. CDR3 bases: TGTGCCAGCAGCTTAGTTACGGGCCAAGAGACCCAGTACTTC. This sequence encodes CASSLVTGQETQYF.

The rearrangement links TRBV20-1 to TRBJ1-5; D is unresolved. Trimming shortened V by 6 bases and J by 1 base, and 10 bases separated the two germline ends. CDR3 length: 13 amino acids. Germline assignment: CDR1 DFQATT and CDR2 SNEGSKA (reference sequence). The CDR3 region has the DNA TGCAGTGCGCTTGGACTGAGCAATCAGCCCCAGCATTTT. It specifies CSALGLSNQPQHF.

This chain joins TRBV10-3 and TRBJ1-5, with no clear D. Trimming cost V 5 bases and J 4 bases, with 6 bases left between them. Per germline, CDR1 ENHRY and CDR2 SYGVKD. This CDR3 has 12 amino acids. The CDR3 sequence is CAISPENQPQHF. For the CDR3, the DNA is TGTGCCATCAGTCCCGAGAATCAGCCCCAGCATTTT.

CDR3 region: CASSLEGRERTGELFF. In DNA, the CDR3 is TGTGCCAGCAGCTTGGAGGGTCGGGAGAGAACCGGGGAGCTGTTTTTT. The chain recombines TRBV5-4 with TRBJ2-2, with TRBD2 as a possible D gene (6 bases). CDR1 is SGHNT, CDR2 YYREEE, per germline (reference sequence). CDR3 length: 16 residues. Trimming stripped 0 bases from V and 5 bases from J, with 14 bases between.

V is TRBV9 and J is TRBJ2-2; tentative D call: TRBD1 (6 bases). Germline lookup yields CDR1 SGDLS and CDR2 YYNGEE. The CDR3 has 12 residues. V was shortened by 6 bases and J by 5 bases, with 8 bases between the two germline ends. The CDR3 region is CASMGATGELFF. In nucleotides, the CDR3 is TGTGCCAGCATGGGGGCTACCGGGGAGCTGTTTTTT.

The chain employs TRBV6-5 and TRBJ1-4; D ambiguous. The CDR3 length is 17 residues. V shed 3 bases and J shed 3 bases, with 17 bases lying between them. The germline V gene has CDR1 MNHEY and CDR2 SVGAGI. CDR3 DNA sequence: TGTGCCAGCAGTTATCTCTCCGGGCGCGGGGCTAATGAAAAACTGTTTTTT. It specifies CASSYLSGRGANEKLFF.

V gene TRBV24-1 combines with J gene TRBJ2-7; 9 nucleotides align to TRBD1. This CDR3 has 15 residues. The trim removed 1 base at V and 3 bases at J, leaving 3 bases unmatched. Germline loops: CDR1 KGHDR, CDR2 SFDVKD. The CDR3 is CATSDLGTGNYEQYV. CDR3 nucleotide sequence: TGTGCCACCAGTGATTTAGGGACAGGGAACTACGAGCAGTACGTC.

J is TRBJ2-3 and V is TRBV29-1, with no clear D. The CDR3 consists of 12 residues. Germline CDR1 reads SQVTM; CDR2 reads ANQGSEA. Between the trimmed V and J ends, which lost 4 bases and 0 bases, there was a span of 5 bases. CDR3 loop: CSVVQSTDTQYF. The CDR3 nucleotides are TGCAGCGTTGTACAGAGCACAGATACGCAGTATTTT.

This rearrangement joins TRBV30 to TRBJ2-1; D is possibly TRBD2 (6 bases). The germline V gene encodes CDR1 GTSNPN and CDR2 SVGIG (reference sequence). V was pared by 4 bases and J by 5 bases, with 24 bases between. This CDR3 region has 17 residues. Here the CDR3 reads CAWNHFRGGRGNNEQFF. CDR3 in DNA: TGTGCCTGGAACCATTTCCGGGGAGGCCGAGGGAACAATGAGCAGTTCTTC.

The CDR3 is CSARTGTPRDEKLFF. The DNA of the CDR3 is TGCAGTGCTAGGACCGGGACACCACGGGATGAAAAACTGTTTTTT. This rearrangement joins TRBV20-1 to TRBJ1-4; D is perhaps TRBD1 (6 bases). Trimming pared 3 bases from V and 6 bases from J, leaving 17 bases between. The CDR3 length is 15 residues. Germline V lookup: CDR1 DFQATT, CDR2 SNEGSKA (reference sequence).

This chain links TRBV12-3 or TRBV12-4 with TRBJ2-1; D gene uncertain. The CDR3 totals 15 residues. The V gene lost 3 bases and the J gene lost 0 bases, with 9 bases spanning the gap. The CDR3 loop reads CASSFPYSSYNEQFF. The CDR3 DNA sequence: TGTGCCAGCAGTTTTCCATACAGCTCCTACAATGAGCAGTTCTTC.

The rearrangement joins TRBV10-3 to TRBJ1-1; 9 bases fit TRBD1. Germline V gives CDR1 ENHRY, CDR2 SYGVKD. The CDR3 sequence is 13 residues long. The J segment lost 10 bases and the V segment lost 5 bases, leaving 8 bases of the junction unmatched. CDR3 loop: CAISSGTGMLAFF. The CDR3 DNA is TGTGCCATCAGTTCCGGGACAGGGATGTTAGCTTTCTTT.

The CDR3 protein is CASSPRSTGVIGSNQPQHF. The DNA for the CDR3 is TGTGCCAGCTCACCACGGTCGACAGGGGTGATTGGTAGCAATCAGCCCCAGCATTTT. V and J are TRBV18 and TRBJ1-5; 8 bases align to TRBD1. There are 19 residues in the CDR3. Trimming cost V 1 base and J 0 bases; bases outside gene matches: 11. Looked up from germline, CDR1 is KGHSH and CDR2 is LQKENI.

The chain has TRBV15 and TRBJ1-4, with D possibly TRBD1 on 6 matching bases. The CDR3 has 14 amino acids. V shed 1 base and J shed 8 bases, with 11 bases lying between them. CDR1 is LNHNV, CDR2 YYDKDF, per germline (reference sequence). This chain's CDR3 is CATSRVQGAEKLFF. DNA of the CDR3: TGTGCCACCAGCAGAGTACAGGGTGCCGAAAAACTGTTTTTT. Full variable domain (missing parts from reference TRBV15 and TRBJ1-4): DAMVIQNPRYQVTQFGKPVTLSCSQTLNHNVMYWYQQKSSQAPKLLFHYYDKDFNNEADTPDNFQSRRPNTSFCFLDIRSPGLGDTAMYLCATSRVQGAEKLFFGSGTQLSVL.

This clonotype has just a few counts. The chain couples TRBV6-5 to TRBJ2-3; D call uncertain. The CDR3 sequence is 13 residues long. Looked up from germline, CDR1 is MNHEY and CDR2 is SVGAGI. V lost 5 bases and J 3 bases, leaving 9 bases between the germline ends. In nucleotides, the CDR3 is TGTGCCAGCAGTCAGAGACCGACAGATACGCAGTATTTT. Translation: CASSQRPTDTQYF.

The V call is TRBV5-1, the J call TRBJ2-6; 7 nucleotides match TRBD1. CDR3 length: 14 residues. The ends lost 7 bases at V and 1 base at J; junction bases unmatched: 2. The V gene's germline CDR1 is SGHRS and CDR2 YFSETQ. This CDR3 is CASATGSGANVLTF. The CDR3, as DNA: TGCGCCAGCGCGACAGGGTCTGGGGCCAACGTCCTGACTTTC.

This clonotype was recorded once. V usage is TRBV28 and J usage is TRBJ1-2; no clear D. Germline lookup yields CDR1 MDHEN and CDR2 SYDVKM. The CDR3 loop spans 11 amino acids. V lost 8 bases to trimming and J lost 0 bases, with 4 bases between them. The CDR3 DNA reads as TGTGCCAGCGAGGCTAACTATGGCTACACCTTC. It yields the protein CASEANYGYTF.

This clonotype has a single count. The CDR3 reads CASSLFRDREYF. For the CDR3, the DNA is TGTGCCAGCAGTTTGTTCAGGGACAGGGAATATTTT. The chain recombines TRBV28 with TRBJ2-3; 9 bases fit TRBD1. CDR1 is MDHEN and CDR2 is SYDVKM in the germline V gene. The CDR3 is made up of 12 amino acids. Losses at the gene ends were 3 bases for V and 15 bases for J; bases not matched to a gene: 7. Full variable domain (remainder filled in from reference TRBV28 and TRBJ2-3): DVKVTQSSRYLVKRTGEKVFLECVQDMDHENMFWYRQDPGLGLRLIYFSYDVKMKEKGDIPEGYSVSREKKERFSLILESASTNQTSMYLCASSLFRDREYFGPGTRLTVL.

This CDR3 reads CASRTGTGLETFF. CDR3 bases: TGTGCCAGCAGGACCGGGACAGGGCTCGAGACTTTCTTT. The gene calls are TRBV27 and TRBJ1-1, with 9 bases identical to TRBD1. The germline V gene has CDR1 MNHEY and CDR2 SMNVEV (reference sequence). The junction had 11 bases not matched to a gene; V was cut back by 6 bases and J by 12 bases. The length of the CDR3 is 13 residues.

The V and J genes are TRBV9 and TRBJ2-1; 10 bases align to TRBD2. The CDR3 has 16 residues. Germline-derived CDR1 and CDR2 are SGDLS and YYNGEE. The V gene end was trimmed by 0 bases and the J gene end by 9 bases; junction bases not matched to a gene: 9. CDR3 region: CASSVARLAGVSEQFF. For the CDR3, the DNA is TGTGCCAGCAGCGTAGCTCGGCTAGCGGGAGTGAGTGAGCAGTTCTTC.

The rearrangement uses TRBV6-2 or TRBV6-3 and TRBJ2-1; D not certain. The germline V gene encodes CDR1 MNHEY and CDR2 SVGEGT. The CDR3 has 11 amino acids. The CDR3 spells CAASRRNEQFF. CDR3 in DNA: TGTGCTGCCAGCCGGCGCAATGAGCAGTTCTTC.

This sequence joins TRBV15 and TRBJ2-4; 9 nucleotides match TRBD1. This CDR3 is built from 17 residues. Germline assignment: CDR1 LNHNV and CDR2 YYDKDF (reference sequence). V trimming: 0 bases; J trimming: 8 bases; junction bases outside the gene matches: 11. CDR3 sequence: CATSRDNLNRGLDIQYF. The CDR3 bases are TGTGCCACCAGCAGAGACAACCTAAACAGGGGGCTGGACATTCAGTACTTC.